Each of the 19 T cell receptor beta chains below was sequenced from the same sample in a study of shared T cell receptors in the human thymus. Sequencing used immunoSEQ multiplex PCR; TCRdb keeps in-frame clones, though not all of them. The sample lists more than 550,000 clones, roughly 85% occurring once. The sample was also linked to a second study, of human thymus T cells.

The source material was thymocytes. The receptor source for this set is a girl under three years old with a congenital heart defect.

The genes are TRBV5-1 and TRBJ1-1; 7 nucleotides align to TRBD1. This CDR3 has 15 amino acids. The V and J ends lost 4 bases and 2 bases, in that order; junction bases with no gene match: 8. The germline V gene encodes CDR1 SGHRS and CDR2 YFSETQ. The CDR3 is CASSMRRDSNTEAFF. In DNA form, the CDR3 reads TGCGCCAGCAGCATGCGCCGGGACAGCAACACTGAAGCTTTCTTT.

This sequence joins TRBV10-2 and TRBJ2-3, with a tentative D call TRBD2 (7 bases). With 4 bases removed from V and 0 bases from J, the gap between germline ends came to 11 bases. Germline assignment: CDR1 WSHSY and CDR2 SAAADI. The CDR3 covers 15 residues. CDR3 region: CASSVGGGSTDTQYF. The CDR3 DNA sequence: TGCGCCAGCAGTGTGGGGGGGGGCAGCACAGATACGCAGTATTTT.

This chain connects TRBV15 to TRBJ1-2; D is unresolved. Per the germline V gene, CDR1 is LNHNV and CDR2 is YYDKDF (reference sequence). There are 15 residues in the CDR3. The V gene lost 0 bases and the J gene lost 2 bases, with 10 bases spanning the gap. The CDR3 is CATSRDDFPNYGYTF. The CDR3, as DNA: TGTGCCACCAGCAGAGATGACTTCCCGAACTATGGCTACACCTTC. The entire variable domain, with the rest obtained from reference TRBV15 and TRBJ1-2, is as follows: DAMVIQNPRYQVTQFGKPVTLSCSQTLNHNVMYWYQQKSSQAPKLLFHYYDKDFNNEADTPDNFQSRRPNTSFCFLDIRSPGLGDTAMYLCATSRDDFPNYGYTFGSGTRLTVV.

The chain combines TRBV5-6 with TRBJ1-2; a possible D gene is TRBD1 (6 bases). V dropped 3 bases and J dropped 7 bases, with 13 bases sitting between them. From germline, CDR1 is SGHDT and CDR2 YYEEEE. This CDR3 comprises 13 residues. In DNA, the CDR3 is TGTGCCAGCAGCTCAACAGGGTTGGGTGGCTACACCTTC. Translated, it gives CASSSTGLGGYTF.

The chain employs TRBV5-5 and TRBJ1-2; D possibly corresponds to TRBD1 (5 bases). Per germline, CDR1 SGHKS and CDR2 YYEKEE (reference sequence). Trimming removed 0 bases from V and 4 bases from J, with 7 bases in between. The CDR3 spans 13 residues. The DNA of the CDR3 is TGTGCCAGCAGCTTGGAGGACACCTATGGCTACACCTTC. Translated, it gives CASSLEDTYGYTF.

The sample holds a few counts of this clone. The gene calls are TRBV25-1 and TRBJ2-5; 11 nucleotides align to TRBD1. With V trimmed by 8 bases and J by 4 bases, 9 bases remained unmatched. Germline V CDR1 and CDR2: MGHDK, SYGVNS. The CDR3 is 15 residues long. The CDR3 spells CASGGQGARGETQYF. As DNA, the CDR3 is TGTGCCAGCGGCGGACAGGGGGCGAGGGGAGAGACCCAGTACTTC.

This clone was found once. The CDR3 region has the DNA TGCGCCAGCAGCCACTACCAGGGGGCGCGGAGTACCGGGGAGCTGTTTTTT. Residues: CASSHYQGARSTGELFF. The rearrangement joins TRBV4-1 to TRBJ2-2; 8 bases map to TRBD1. V lost 3 bases and J lost 5; bases outside the gene matches: 11. CDR1 is MGHRA and CDR2 is YSYEKL in the germline V gene. This CDR3 region has 17 residues.

Of note for this clone: Other DNA sequences in the same sample also yield this CDR3. The J gene is TRBJ1-2, the V gene TRBV4-1; tentative D call: TRBD1 (6 bases). CDR1 and CDR2 from the germline V gene are MGHRA and YSYEKL. The CDR3 is 15 amino acids. V was shortened by 1 base and J by 3 bases, with 12 bases between the two germline ends. CDR3 in amino acids: CASSQVGGGDYGYTF. For the CDR3, the DNA is TGCGCCAGCAGCCAAGTAGGAGGGGGGGACTATGGCTACACCTTC.

Comment on this clone: Sequence at one end of the junction differs from germline and may be a read error. This sequence joins TRBV7-8 and TRBJ1-2; D unresolved. The CDR3 contains 13 residues. The V gene's germline CDR1 is SGHVS and CDR2 FQNEAQ. CDR3 coding DNA: TGTGCCAGCAGCTTGACCCCTTTAAACAGACGGTTCTTC. Translated, it gives CASSLTPLNRRFF.

The rearrangement links TRBV28 to TRBJ1-1, with a tentative D call TRBD1 (5 bases). The ends were cut back, 3 bases at V and 2 bases at J, with 13 bases in the middle. The V gene's germline CDR1 is MDHEN and CDR2 SYDVKM. The CDR3 consists of 15 residues. In DNA form, the CDR3 reads TGTGCCAGCAGTTTTCCAGGGCCGCCAAACACTGAAGCTTTCTTT. Translated, it gives CASSFPGPPNTEAFF.

There are a few counts of this clone. V gene TRBV5-1 combines with J gene TRBJ2-7; D is unresolved. Germline V CDR1 and CDR2: SGHRS, YFSETQ. Between the trimmed V and J ends, which lost 0 bases and 5 bases, there was a span of 9 bases. This CDR3 is 13 amino acids long. The CDR3 region has the DNA TGCGCCAGCAGCTTGGGAGGTTTCGACGAGCAGTACTTC. Protein sequence: CASSLGGFDEQYF.

In this sample, this clone turned up a few times. CDR3 residues: CASSLVRGEAGELFF. The CDR3 DNA is TGTGCCAGCAGCTTAGTCAGGGGTGAAGCCGGGGAGCTGTTTTTT. The V gene is TRBV7-2, the J gene TRBJ2-2; a weak D match, TRBD1 (6 bases). This CDR3 has 15 residues. The germline gives CDR1 SGHTA, CDR2 FQGNSA. V was clipped by 1 base and J by 6 bases, with 12 bases between them. The full variable domain, rest sourced from reference TRBV7-2 and TRBJ2-2, is GAGVSQSPSNKVTEKGKDVELRCDPISGHTALYWYRQSLGQGLEFLIYFQGNSAPDKSGLPSDRFSAERTGGSVSTLTIQRTQQEDSAVYLCASSLVRGEAGELFFGEGSRLTVL.

The chain couples TRBV6-1 to TRBJ1-2; no clear D. CDR3 length: 15 residues. The germline V gene encodes CDR1 MNHNS and CDR2 SASEGT. The V end lost 8 bases, the J end lost 4 bases, and 20 bases lay between the germline ends. The chain's CDR3 is CASRVAILSGYGYTF. CDR3 nucleotide sequence: TGTGCCAGCCGGGTTGCCATATTAAGCGGCTATGGCTACACCTTC.

The chain links TRBV5-4 to TRBJ2-3; D might be TRBD2 (5 bases). The CDR3 extends over 15 amino acids. Looked up from germline, CDR1 is SGHNT and CDR2 is YYREEE (reference sequence). V was cut by 0 bases and J by 1 base, with 9 bases left in between. Here the CDR3 reads CASSLDGLRTDTQYF. The CDR3 DNA follows: TGTGCCAGCAGCTTGGACGGACTCCGCACAGATACGCAGTATTTT.

The rearrangement links TRBV10-1 to TRBJ2-7, with 7 bases fitting TRBD1. The V gene's germline CDR1 is WNHNN and CDR2 SYGVQD (reference sequence). The CDR3 runs to 16 residues. The J segment lost 0 bases and the V segment lost 0 bases, leaving 5 bases of the junction unmatched. The CDR3 nucleotides read TGCGCCAGCAGTGAGTCCAGACAGGGTCTCTCCTACGAGCAGTACTTC. This encodes CASSESRQGLSYEQYF.

The CDR3, as DNA: TGTGCCAGCACCAGACCCCGGACAGGACGCTATGGCTACACCTTC. This codes for CASTRPRTGRYGYTF. J is TRBJ1-2 and V is TRBV11-2; 7 bases are shared with TRBD1. The CDR3 loop spans 15 amino acids. V dropped 7 bases and J dropped 4; count of bases not matched to a gene: 12. CDR1 and CDR2 (germline): SGHAT, FQNNGV.

The chain carries TRBV4-3 and TRBJ2-1, with D tentatively TRBD2 (5 bases). CDR3 length equals 13 residues. The ends were cut back, 1 base at V and 9 bases at J, with 10 bases in the middle. Germline CDR1 is LGHNA and CDR2 is YSLEER. CDR3 nucleotides: TGCGCCAGCAGCCAAGCTCGACTACTTGAGCAGTTCTTC. Amino acids: CASSQARLLEQFF.

The genes are TRBV4-1 and TRBJ1-4; D possibly corresponds to TRBD1 (5 bases). Trimming took off 4 bases at V and 0 bases at J, with 27 bases between the two ends. The CDR3 length is 21 residues. The germline V gene has CDR1 MGHRA and CDR2 YSYEKL. CDR3: CASSPKVPYRKGGATNEKLFF. CDR3 bases: TGCGCCAGCAGCCCCAAAGTGCCCTATAGAAAAGGAGGGGCAACTAATGAAAAACTGTTTTTT.

The rearrangement uses TRBV29-1 and TRBJ2-1; possible D gene TRBD2, 6 bases. Germline V gene data show CDR1 as SQVTM and CDR2 as ANQGSEA. This CDR3 is built from 14 residues. Trimming removed 3 bases from V and 4 bases from J, with 13 bases in between. CDR3 protein: CSVDLGTRYNEQFF. The CDR3 DNA reads TGCAGCGTTGACCTCGGGACTCGATACAATGAGCAGTTCTTC.